The rows below give T cell receptor beta chains drawn from one sample of a study of T cell repertoires in cytomegalovirus infection. What these receptors recognize is not known. MiXCR, applied by TCRdb to the reads, yields one record per CDR3 protein. Of around 69,000 distinct CDR3 sequences detected, 25% to 30% appear once; the ten largest clones hold 59%. The sequenced sample was CD8+ T cells from cultured PBMCs, obtained from culture after CMV antigen stimulation. The receptor set was obtained from a human donor in good health (CMV status not recorded). Some clones in this sample may be carry-over from other donors' samples. Both conserved end residues are part of each CDR3. A D gene is named only where the DNA matches it firmly. The size of a clone is reported for some rows only, either as once, few or many, or as a class for expanded clones.

D	size	V	J	CDR3	DNA
.	.	TRBV6-2/TRBV6-3	TRBJ2-1	CASRSLDGYNEQFF	TGTGCCAGCAGATCCCTTGACGGCTACAATGAGCAGTTCTTC
.	many	TRBV27	TRBJ1-2	CASSWGESNYGYTF	TGTGCCAGCAGCTGGGGGGAGAGTAACTATGGCTACACCTTC
TRBD2	few	TRBV7-9	TRBJ2-3	CASSLAAGYTDTQYF	TGTGCCAGCAGCTTAGCAGCGGGATACACAGATACGCAGTATTTT
.	few	TRBV14	TRBJ2-7	CASSQRRGEYEQYF	TGTGCCAGCAGCCAAAGAAGAGGGGAATACGAGCAGTACTTC
.	few	TRBV10-3	TRBJ2-2	CAISEGKRGSTGELFF	TGTGCCATCAGTGAAGGTAAAAGGGGAAGCACCGGGGAGCTGTTTTTT
.	once	TRBV9	TRBJ2-7	CASSVDGALEQYF	TGTGCCAGCAGCGTAGATGGGGCCTTGGAGCAGTACTTC
.	.	TRBV5-1	TRBJ2-5	CASSTGVEETQYF	TGCGCCAGCAGCACCGGGGTGGAAGAGACCCAGTACTTC
.	few	TRBV20-1	TRBJ2-3	CSASPPELQDDTDTQYF	TGCAGTGCTAGCCCCCCTGAGCTTCAGGATGACACAGATACGCAGTATTTT
.	many	TRBV28	TRBJ2-7	CASSSLAGDEQYF	TGTGCCAGCAGTTCCCTCGCAGGGGACGAGCAGTACTTC
.	.	TRBV20-1	TRBJ1-4	CSARDREGKGATNEKLFF	TGCAGTGCTAGAGATCGCGAGGGGAAGGGGGCAACTAATGAAAAACTGTTTTTT
.	.	TRBV6-5	TRBJ2-3	CASRPRERYTDTQYF	TGTGCCAGCAGGCCACGGGAGCGCTACACAGATACGCAGTATTTT
.	.	TRBV6-8	TRBJ2-2	CASSYAWWAITGELFF	TGTGCCAGCAGTTACGCATGGTGGGCGATCACCGGGGAGCTGTTTTTT
.	.	TRBV7-2	TRBJ1-4	CASSSVGGNEKLFF	TGTGCCAGCAGCTCAGTGGGAGGGAATGAAAAACTGTTTTTT
.	.	TRBV11-2	TRBJ2-7	CASGTHSYEQYF	TGTGCCAGCGGGACACACTCCTACGAGCAGTACTTC
.	many	TRBV10-3	TRBJ1-1	CAISEFGGLPTEAFF	TGTGCCATCAGTGAGTTCGGGGGGTTACCCACTGAAGCTTTCTTT
.	.	TRBV23-1	TRBJ1-5	CASRLREFNNQPQHF	TGCGCCAGCAGACTCAGGGAGTTCAACAATCAGCCCCAGCATTTT
TRBD1	.	TRBV29-1	TRBJ1-1	CSVEIRGDRGYTEAFF	TGCAGCGTTGAAATACGGGGGGACAGGGGATACACTGAAGCTTTCTTT
.	once	TRBV29-1	TRBJ1-5	CSVEQGVGQPQHF	TGCAGCGTTGAGCAGGGAGTAGGACAGCCCCAGCATTTT
TRBD1	few	TRBV4-3	TRBJ1-1	CASSQDTVKGAKGANTEAFF	TGCGCCAGCAGCCAAGATACCGTTAAGGGGGCGAAGGGAGCTAACACTGAAGCTTTCTTT
TRBD1	.	TRBV19	TRBJ2-2	CASSTDRGLTGELFF	TGTGCCAGTAGTACCGACAGGGGGCTCACCGGGGAGCTGTTTTTT
TRBD2	few	TRBV7-6	TRBJ2-1	CASSLPTSGRADNEQFF	TGTGCCAGCAGCCTCCCCACCAGCGGGAGGGCGGACAATGAGCAGTTCTTC
.	many	TRBV5-1	TRBJ2-7	CASSLTAQLEQYF	TGCGCCAGCAGCTTGACAGCCCAACTCGAGCAGTACTTC